The 30 T cell receptor beta chains presented below share a single source sample, sequenced in a study of cytomegalovirus exposure and HLA in healthy donors. In the PCR, 60 Vbeta and 13 Jbeta primers were used. Measured with immunoSEQ multiplex PCR; TCRdb has only the in-frame clones, and not every one. Found here are fewer than 250,000 clones, over 80% of them singletons; the top ten hold nearly 6%. Sequenced sample: PBMCs. The receptor source for this set is a man aged 35-49 years in good health and CMV-seropositive.

The rearrangement joins TRBV5-1 to TRBJ1-1; 9 bases map to TRBD1. Germline V gives CDR1 SGHRS, CDR2 YFSETQ. The CDR3 is made up of 16 amino acids. V lost 3 bases and J lost 3; bases outside the gene matches: 9. The CDR3 nucleotides read TGCGCCAGCAGCTCAAGGGGACAGGGAAGAGACACTGAAGCTTTCTTT. The encoded protein is CASSSRGQGRDTEAFF. Based on the CDR3 plus reference TRBV5-1 and TRBJ1-1, the full variable domain is KAGVTQTPRYLIKTRGQQVTLSCSPISGHRSVSWYQQTPGQGLQFLFEYFSETQRNKGNFPGRFSGRQFSNSRSEMNVSTLELGDSALYLCASSSRGQGRDTEAFFGQGTRLTVV.

This chain links TRBV19 with TRBJ2-3; TRBD2 aligns across 8 bases. Germline assignment: CDR1 LNHDA and CDR2 SQIVND (reference sequence). The CDR3 has 16 amino acids. The V segment lost 3 bases and the J segment 2 bases; nucleotides outside the gene matches: 7. The CDR3 nucleotides read TGTGCCAGTAGTATGACCGGGACTAGGGACACAGATACGCAGTATTTT. Protein product: CASSMTGTRDTDTQYF.

CDR3 amino acids: CASSPLLALETQYF. In nucleotides, the CDR3 is TGTGCCAGCAGCCCGTTACTAGCTTTGGAGACCCAGTACTTC. V and J are TRBV9 and TRBJ2-7, with D perhaps matching TRBD2 (6 bases). The closer fit of TRBJ2-5 to the DNA end suggests the J call may be wrong. Germline V lookup: CDR1 SGDLS, CDR2 YYNGEE. There are 14 residues in the CDR3.

This chain connects TRBV5-1 to TRBJ2-1; D is ambiguous. V was cut by 1 base and J by 4 bases, with 12 bases left in between. The CDR3 covers 15 residues. Germline CDR1 SGHRS, CDR2 YFSETQ. The CDR3 DNA sequence: TGCGCCAGCAGCTTGTTACAGTATAATTACAATGAGCAGTTCTTC. It is translated as CASSLLQYNYNEQFF.

V is TRBV6-5 and J is TRBJ2-3, with D perhaps TRBD1 (6 bases). The V gene lost 2 bases and the J gene lost 0 bases, with 12 bases spanning the gap. The CDR3 loop spans 16 amino acids. Per the germline V gene, CDR1 is MNHEY and CDR2 is SVGAGI. This CDR3 reads CASSYLDRSSTDTQYF. DNA of the CDR3: TGTGCCAGCAGTTACCTCGACAGGTCTAGCACAGATACGCAGTATTTT.

The CDR3 DNA reads as TGTGCCAGCAGCTTGGGAGCTGGAAACACCATATATTTT. This gives the protein CASSLGAGNTIYF. The V gene is TRBV7-3, the J gene TRBJ1-3; D remains ambiguous. The V end lost 3 bases, the J end lost 2 bases, and 5 bases lay between the germline ends. The CDR3 length is 13 residues. Germline V CDR1 and CDR2: SGHTA, FQGTGA.

The CDR3 sequence is CASSLGPPEGWEQYF. The DNA of the CDR3 is TGCGCCAGCAGCTTGGGGCCCCCGGAAGGTTGGGAGCAGTACTTC. The J gene is TRBJ2-5, the V gene TRBV5-1; D might be TRBD2 (5 bases). Germline CDR1 is SGHRS and CDR2 is YFSETQ. The V end was cut by 0 bases, the J end by 11 bases, with 20 bases between. The CDR3 totals 15 residues.

The chain employs TRBV7-9 and TRBJ2-1; TRBD2 aligns across 11 bases. The CDR3 loop spans 16 amino acids. Trimming took 7 bases from V and 6 from J; bases not matched to a gene: 11. Germline loops: CDR1 SEHNR, CDR2 FQNEAQ (reference sequence). The CDR3 DNA follows: TGTGCCAGCACCCAAGGAGGTCTAGCGGGGGGCAATGAGCAGTTCTTC. The encoded protein is CASTQGGLAGGNEQFF.

In this sample, this clone turned up a few times. The rearrangement links TRBV11-2 to TRBJ2-7, with D possibly being TRBD1 (6 bases). Germline CDR1 and CDR2: SGHAT and FQNNGV. This CDR3 has 13 residues. Trimming took 2 bases from V and 5 from J, leaving 10 bases between them. CDR3 residues: CASSLTGYDEQYF. The CDR3 nucleotides are TGTGCCAGCAGCTTAACAGGGTACGACGAGCAGTACTTC. The entire variable domain, with the rest obtained from reference TRBV11-2 and TRBJ2-7, is as follows: EAGVAQSPRYKIIEKRQSVAFWCNPISGHATLYWYQQILGQGPKLLIQFQNNGVVDDSQLPKDRFSAERLKGVDSTLKIQPAKLEDSAVYLCASSLTGYDEQYFGPGTRLTVT.

CDR3 DNA sequence: TGTGCCAGCAGCTTTGACAGGGAGTACGAGCAGTACGTC. It codes for CASSFDREYEQYV. The chain recombines TRBV5-4 with TRBJ2-7, with TRBD1 matching over 7 bases. The CDR3 contains 13 residues. J gave up 4 bases and V 2 bases, and 3 bases lay outside the gene matches. Germline V gene lookup returns CDR1 SGHNT and CDR2 YYREEE (reference sequence).

The chain couples TRBV6-4 to TRBJ2-7; the D gene is possibly TRBD2 (6 bases). Germline CDR1 is MRHNA and CDR2 is SNTAGT. The CDR3 has 14 amino acids. With 3 bases removed from V and 6 bases from J, the gap between germline ends came to 15 bases. The CDR3 DNA sequence: TGTGCCAGCAGTGATTCCGGGGGAGACGGCGAGCAGTACGTC. Its protein product is CASSDSGGDGEQYV.

The chain has TRBV5-6 and TRBJ1-2; TRBD1 is a possible D gene (5 bases). V lost 4 bases to trimming and J lost 6 bases, with 16 bases between them. Germline-derived CDR1 and CDR2 are SGHDT and YYEEEE. CDR3 length: 14 residues. For the CDR3, the DNA is TGTGCCAGCAGCCCCCCCTGGGTAGGGGATGGCTACACCTTC. The encoded protein is CASSPPWVGDGYTF.

The chain links TRBV30 to TRBJ2-3; possibly TRBD1 for D (5 bases). Per germline, CDR1 GTSNPN and CDR2 SVGIG (reference sequence). The germline V and J ends were trimmed by 7 bases and 5 bases, with 16 bases remaining between them. The CDR3 totals 13 residues. The CDR3 loop is CASTELQGDTQYF. The CDR3 bases are TGTGCCTCGACCGAACTCCAGGGAGATACGCAGTATTTT.

DNA for the CDR3: TGTGCCAGCAGCGTAGACCCTAGGCGAGGGGAGACCCAGTACTTC. Its protein product is CASSVDPRRGETQYF. J is TRBJ2-5 and V is TRBV9; a possible D gene is TRBD2 (5 bases). The CDR3 runs to 15 residues. V lost 0 bases and J 5 bases, leaving 14 bases between the germline ends. CDR1 is SGDLS and CDR2 is YYNGEE in the germline V gene.

The chain joins TRBV7-6 to TRBJ2-7; 10 nucleotides align to TRBD2. The length of the CDR3 is 15 residues. CDR1 is SGHVS and CDR2 is FNYEAQ in the germline V gene. The V and J ends lost 1 base and 3 bases, in that order; junction bases with no gene match: 3. CDR3 in amino acids: CASSLGLAGVYEQYV. The DNA for the CDR3 is TGTGCCAGCAGCTTAGGTCTAGCGGGAGTCTACGAGCAGTACGTC.

V and J are TRBV19 and TRBJ1-1, with D unresolved. The CDR3 has 13 residues. Germline CDR1 reads LNHDA; CDR2 reads SQIVND (reference sequence). V dropped 1 base and J dropped 7 bases, with 10 bases sitting between them. The CDR3 DNA reads TGTGCCAGTAGTATAGTAGGAGGCAGTGAAGCTTTCTTT. Its protein product is CASSIVGGSEAFF.

This sequence joins TRBV5-6 and TRBJ2-7; 9 bases align to TRBD2. This CDR3 has 15 amino acids. Germline-derived CDR1 and CDR2 are SGHDT and YYEEEE. With V trimmed by 0 bases and J by 2 bases, 3 bases remained unmatched. In DNA, the CDR3 is TGTGCCAGCAGCTTGGAAGTAGCGGGAGCCTACGAGCAGTACGTC. Amino acids: CASSLEVAGAYEQYV.

The chain is built from TRBV7-3 and TRBJ2-7; 10 nucleotides agree with TRBD1. The CDR3 is 16 amino acids. Germline V gene lookup returns CDR1 SGHTA and CDR2 FQGTGA. The J segment lost 6 bases and the V segment lost 0 bases, leaving 8 bases of the junction unmatched. CDR3 region: CASSLTGGTGDGEQYF. The CDR3 coding sequence is TGTGCCAGCAGCTTAACTGGCGGGACAGGGGACGGCGAGCAGTACTTC.

V is TRBV9 and J is TRBJ2-1; a weak D match, TRBD2 (7 bases). In germline, CDR1 is SGDLS, CDR2 YYNGEE. CDR3 length: 14 amino acids. V was cut by 0 bases and J by 5 bases, with 9 bases left in between. The CDR3 spells CASSVVGGHNEQFF. CDR3 nucleotide sequence: TGTGCCAGCAGCGTAGTGGGGGGGCACAATGAGCAGTTCTTC.

This clone was seen a few times. The chain carries TRBV28 and TRBJ2-7, with TRBD1 matching 7 bases. V lost 5 bases and J lost 7; bases outside the gene matches: 8. The CDR3 is 13 amino acids. Germline loops: CDR1 MDHEN, CDR2 SYDVKM. The CDR3 DNA is TGTGCCAGCAGTCCCGGGACAGTGTTAGAGCAGTACTTC. Protein: CASSPGTVLEQYF.

The J gene is TRBJ2-1, the V gene TRBV19, with TRBD1 identical over 8 bases. The CDR3 sequence is 15 residues long. Germline values: CDR1 LNHDA, CDR2 SQIVND (reference sequence). With 5 bases clipped from V and 0 bases from J, the junction kept 3 bases outside the gene matches. The CDR3 reads CASSRTGSSYNEQFF. The CDR3 nucleotides are TGTGCCAGTAGTCGGACAGGGAGCTCCTACAATGAGCAGTTCTTC.

The chain is built from TRBV7-6 and TRBJ2-3; TRBD1 matches at 7 bases. The length of the CDR3 is 16 residues. J gave up 6 bases and V 7 bases, and 16 bases lay outside the gene matches. CDR1 SGHVS and CDR2 FNYEAQ come from the germline V gene. The DNA for the CDR3 is TGTGCCAGCAAACTGGGAAACAGGGGAGTTGGGGATACGCAGTATTTT. Translating gives CASKLGNRGVGDTQYF.

The chain combines TRBV10-3 with TRBJ2-7, with a weak D call TRBD1 (9 bases). The V and J ends lost 6 bases and 6 bases respectively, with 18 bases between them. The germline V gene encodes CDR1 ENHRY and CDR2 SYGVKD. The CDR3 is 14 residues long. Here the CDR3 DNA reads TGTGCCATCAGACCCGGGACAGGGACTAGCGAGCAGTACTTC. It specifies CAIRPGTGTSEQYF.

V usage is TRBV2 and J usage is TRBJ2-5; D not resolved. The germline gives CDR1 SNHLY, CDR2 FYNNEI. This CDR3 is built from 13 residues. Trimming stripped 1 base from V and 9 bases from J, with 12 bases between. CDR3 DNA: TGTGCCAGCAGTGAAGTTGAAGGTGCGGCCCAGTACTTC. Translating it yields CASSEVEGAAQYF.

The V and J genes are TRBV5-1 and TRBJ2-1, with 7 positions matching TRBD2. Germline CDR1 and CDR2: SGHRS and YFSETQ. V shed 0 bases, J shed 9 bases, and the junction held 6 bases outside the gene matches. The length of the CDR3 is 14 residues. For the CDR3, the DNA is TGCGCCAGCAGCTTGGCGGCTAGCGGCCGTGAGCAGTTCTTC. Protein product: CASSLAASGREQFF.

V usage is TRBV5-6 and J usage is TRBJ1-4; no clear D gene. Germline V gives CDR1 SGHDT, CDR2 YYEEEE. V dropped 2 bases and J dropped 7 bases, with 6 bases sitting between them. The CDR3 covers 12 residues. The DNA for the CDR3 is TGTGCCAGCAGCTTCCTGAGTGAAAAACTGTTTTTT. Protein: CASSFLSEKLFF.

The genes are TRBV19 and TRBJ1-5, with unresolved D. The CDR3 is 14 amino acids. Germline V gene data show CDR1 as LNHDA and CDR2 as SQIVND (reference sequence). V shed 0 bases and J shed 7 bases, with 10 bases lying between them. The CDR3 here is CASSIDGEGQPQHF. CDR3 in DNA: TGTGCCAGTAGTATAGATGGGGAGGGACAGCCCCAGCATTTT. Full variable domain (rest looked up from reference TRBV19 and TRBJ1-5): DGGITQSPKYLFRKEGQNVTLSCEQNLNHDAMYWYRQDPGQGLRLIYYSQIVNDFQKGDIAEGYSVSREKKESFPLTVTSAQKNPTAFYLCASSIDGEGQPQHFGDGTRLSIL.

This clone came up a few times. The V call is TRBV25-1, the J call TRBJ1-1; 8 positions match TRBD1. The ends lost 8 bases at V and 7 bases at J; junction bases unmatched: 12. This CDR3 region has 14 residues. CDR1 is MGHDK, CDR2 SYGVNS, per germline. The CDR3 loop is CASLFQGATDEAFF. CDR3 bases: TGTGCCAGCCTCTTTCAGGGGGCCACCGATGAAGCTTTCTTT.

The chain joins TRBV10-3 to TRBJ2-3, with a possible D match to TRBD2 (6 bases). This CDR3 spans 15 amino acids. Germline loops: CDR1 ENHRY, CDR2 SYGVKD. The V end lost 1 base, the J end lost 3 bases, and 11 bases lay between the germline ends. In DNA, the CDR3 is TGTGCCATCAGTGAGTGGGGGGATGGGACAGATACGCAGTATTTT. It yields the protein CAISEWGDGTDTQYF.

The chain joins TRBV9 to TRBJ1-1; TRBD1 is a possible D gene (5 bases). Germline CDR1 is SGDLS and CDR2 is YYNGEE. The CDR3 is 15 amino acids. The V gene lost 4 bases and the J gene lost 7 bases, with 20 bases spanning the gap. CDR3 protein: CASSPAGVLDIEAFF. In DNA form, the CDR3 reads TGTGCCAGCAGCCCCGCGGGGGTACTGGACATTGAAGCTTTCTTT.